The source of this T cell receptor (beta chain) is a study of molecular identifiers for immune sequencing clone quantification. Previously reported methods and listed TCR primers produced the bulk TCR libraries. TCRdb reanalysed the PCR reads using MiXCR and keeps one entry per CDR3 protein. The table records approximately 60,000 distinct CDR3 sequences, over 15% of them present only once. With 2 bases clipped from V and 0 bases from J, the junction kept 13 bases outside the gene matches. CDR1 MNHEY and CDR2 SVGAGI come from the germline V gene. The CDR3 loop spans 19 amino acids. Naive CD8 T cells were picked out by sorting for CD8+CD4-CCR7+CD45RA+. Study-wide findings and caveats: Detecting spiked Jurkat TCR RNA from one cell among around 950,000 naive cells was reportedly possible. Should identical TCR molecules share a barcode, the sizes of highly expanded clones could be underestimated.

This clonotype was counted at least ten times. Antigen specificity is unknown. The sample consisted of naive CD8+ T cells from blood, with Jurkat cell RNA spiked in. The subset here: FACS-sorted CD8+CD4-CCR7+CD45RA+ naive T cells. The J gene is TRBJ2-1, the V gene TRBV6-5; TRBD1 aligns across 7 bases. The receptor comes from a human donor in good health. Some libraries in this study had Jurkat cell RNA spiked in. CDR3 nucleotide sequence: TGTGCCAGCAGTTACAGGGCCTACTTGGCAGGGGGCTCCTACAATGAGCAGTTCTTC. Protein: CASSYRAYLAGGSYNEQFF.